One sample yielded the 19 T cell receptor beta chains listed below, sequenced in a study of blood T cell repertoires in COVID-19. Sequencing was performed with immunoSEQ multiplex PCR; in TCRdb, only in-frame clones are kept and a portion is missing. The profile shows about 200,000 clones, 80% to 85% of them singletons. Sequenced: PBMCs or T cells enriched from blood (not recorded which). These receptors were taken from a woman aged 30 to 39 who had been exposed to COVID-19.

The genes are TRBV2 and TRBJ2-3; D unresolved. The germline gives CDR1 SNHLY, CDR2 FYNNEI. This CDR3 region has 13 residues. The ends were cut back, 10 bases at V and 2 bases at J, with 13 bases in the middle. The CDR3 DNA is TGTGCCATCCCAAGCACCGTCACAGATACGCAGTATTTT. Its translation: CAIPSTVTDTQYF.

The rearrangement uses TRBV6-5 and TRBJ1-1; TRBD1 matches at 8 bases. The germline gives CDR1 MNHEY, CDR2 SVGAGI. V was pared by 5 bases and J by 6 bases, with 5 bases of the junction left unmatched. The CDR3 covers 13 residues. The CDR3 protein is CASSTQGVAEAFF. CDR3 bases: TGTGCCAGCAGTACACAGGGGGTGGCTGAAGCTTTCTTT.

This clone occurred a few times. V and J are TRBV6-5 and TRBJ1-1, with unresolved D. The CDR3 extends over 13 amino acids. Germline CDR1 and CDR2: MNHEY and SVGAGI. The V and J ends lost 7 bases and 4 bases respectively, with 13 bases between them. CDR3 DNA sequence: TGTGCCAGCAAAACTAAGGGAGTCACTGAAGCTTTCTTT. Translation: CASKTKGVTEAFF.

This clone was recorded only once. The rearrangement joins TRBV19 to TRBJ1-1; D ambiguous. V was shortened by 6 bases and J by 3 bases, with 8 bases between the two germline ends. The V gene's germline CDR1 is LNHDA and CDR2 SQIVND (reference sequence). The CDR3 length is 12 residues. CDR3 bases: TGTGCCAGTAGGCCTGGCTACACTGAAGCTTTCTTT. Translation: CASRPGYTEAFF.

The chain has TRBV5-5 and TRBJ1-2; 7 bases fit TRBD1. This CDR3 is built from 19 residues. The V segment lost 0 bases and the J segment 6 bases; nucleotides outside the gene matches: 20. Looked up from germline, CDR1 is SGHKS and CDR2 is YYEKEE (reference sequence). The chain's CDR3 is CASSLVPTGVSSVSDGYTF. The CDR3 DNA reads TGTGCCAGCAGCTTGGTTCCCACAGGGGTTAGTTCGGTAAGCGATGGCTACACCTTC.

This clone showed up just once. The rearrangement links TRBV19 to TRBJ1-2, with 9 bases fitting TRBD1. The CDR3 loop spans 13 amino acids. Germline values: CDR1 LNHDA, CDR2 SQIVND (reference sequence). Trimming took 7 bases from V and 8 from J; bases not matched to a gene: 8. The CDR3 DNA reads as TGTGCCAGTACTGACAGGGGGAGGAAAGGCTACACCTTC. Its protein product is CASTDRGRKGYTF. The full variable domain, rest sourced from reference TRBV19 and TRBJ1-2, is DGGITQSPKYLFRKEGQNVTLSCEQNLNHDAMYWYRQDPGQGLRLIYYSQIVNDFQKGDIAEGYSVSREKKESFPLTVTSAQKNPTAFYLCASTDRGRKGYTFGSGTRLTVV.

This chain joins TRBV19 and TRBJ1-2, with 12 positions matching TRBD1. Germline assignment: CDR1 LNHDA and CDR2 SQIVND (reference sequence). The CDR3 runs 14 residues. V trimming: 7 bases; J trimming: 8 bases; junction bases outside the gene matches: 8. Written as DNA, the CDR3 is TGTGCCAGTAACACGGGACAGGGGGCGTTAGGCTACACCTTC. It yields the protein CASNTGQGALGYTF.

The chain links TRBV11-2 to TRBJ1-6, with D perhaps TRBD1 (6 bases). Trimming took 4 bases from V and 9 from J, leaving 22 bases between them. The CDR3 loop spans 17 amino acids. The germline CDR1 and CDR2 sequences are SGHAT and FQNNGV. CDR3 nucleotides: TGTGCCAGCAGCTCCTCGCACAGGGCAGCACCTGCTTCACCCCTCCACTTT. Translated: CASSSSHRAAPASPLHF.

The J gene is TRBJ2-7, the V gene TRBV15; maybe TRBD2 (5 bases). The CDR3 contains 13 residues. Germline values: CDR1 LNHNV, CDR2 YYDKDF (reference sequence). V lost 0 bases, J lost 9 bases, and 12 bases lay in between. Here the CDR3 DNA reads TGTGCCACCAGCAGAGAGAGCGGAGCAGGGCAGTACTTC. Translation: CATSRESGAGQYF.

V gene TRBV9 combines with J gene TRBJ2-1, with 10 bases identical to TRBD2. Trimming cost V 0 bases and J 2 bases; bases outside gene matches: 5. This CDR3 region has 17 residues. Germline values: CDR1 SGDLS, CDR2 YYNGEE. The chain's CDR3 is CASSVVGTSAPYNEQFF. The CDR3 nucleotides read TGTGCCAGCAGCGTAGTAGGGACTAGCGCGCCCTACAATGAGCAGTTCTTC.

This chain uses TRBV7-9 with TRBJ2-1; D might be TRBD1 (6 bases). CDR3 length: 13 residues. Germline V gene lookup returns CDR1 SEHNR and CDR2 FQNEAQ (reference sequence). V lost 8 bases and J 2 bases, leaving 10 bases between the germline ends. CDR3 sequence (DNA): TGTGCCAGCCAGGGGCCCCCCTACAATGAGCAGTTCTTC. The encoded protein is CASQGPPYNEQFF.

V gene TRBV14 combines with J gene TRBJ2-6; D is undetermined. The CDR3 spans 14 residues. From germline, CDR1 is SGHDN and CDR2 FVKESK. Between the trimmed V and J ends, which lost 5 bases and 4 bases, there was a span of 9 bases. CDR3 region: CASSMSVGANVLTF. The CDR3, as DNA: TGTGCCAGCAGCATGTCGGTGGGGGCCAACGTCCTGACTTTC.

The chain is built from TRBV5-8 and TRBJ1-5; no definite D call. V lost 4 bases, J lost 4 bases, and 12 bases lay in between. The germline V gene encodes CDR1 SGHTS and CDR2 YDEGEE. The CDR3 has 14 amino acids. The CDR3 coding sequence is TGTGCCAGCAGCCCCCGAGGCCTTAATCAGCCCCAGCATTTT. It is translated as CASSPRGLNQPQHF.

The rearrangement links TRBV6-1 to TRBJ1-3; D may be TRBD1 (5 bases). Germline CDR1 is MNHNS and CDR2 is SASEGT. V was cut by 0 bases and J by 9 bases, with 12 bases left in between. The CDR3 totals 14 residues. CDR3 sequence: CASSEANRIGTIYF. CDR3 sequence (DNA): TGTGCCAGCAGTGAAGCGAACAGGATTGGCACCATATATTTT.

This chain links TRBV7-2 with TRBJ2-3; 11 nucleotides match TRBD2. The germline V gene encodes CDR1 SGHTA and CDR2 FQGNSA. V gave up 2 bases and J gave up 2 bases; unmatched junction bases: 9. The CDR3 extends over 18 amino acids. CDR3 sequence reads: CASSLFTSGGPITDTQYF. CDR3 sequence (DNA): TGTGCCAGCAGCTTATTCACTAGCGGGGGCCCCATCACAGATACGCAGTATTTT.

The CDR3 bases are TGTGCCAGCAGCCCTGATTTTACAGATGGACAAGAGACCCAGTACTTC. Translation gives CASSPDFTDGQETQYF. J is TRBJ2-5 and V is TRBV6-2 or TRBV6-3; D remains unclear. Germline CDR1 is MNHEY and CDR2 is SVGEGT. This CDR3 is built from 16 residues. Trimming cost V 6 bases and J 2 bases, with 19 bases left between them.

This clone has only a few counts. The chain links TRBV4-1 to TRBJ1-2; TRBD1 matches 10 bases. Germline assignment: CDR1 MGHRA and CDR2 YSYEKL. Germline trimming cut 1 base from V and 2 bases from J; bases unmatched to any gene: 13. The CDR3 loop spans 19 amino acids. The CDR3: CASSQVFRDRGMGNYGYTF. DNA for the CDR3: TGCGCCAGCAGCCAAGTCTTTCGGGACAGGGGTATGGGAAACTATGGCTACACCTTC.

This clone has just one count. The CDR3 is CASSEQTVDNEQFF. CDR3 bases: TGTGCCAGCAGTGAACAAACAGTGGACAATGAGCAGTTCTTC. This rearrangement joins TRBV6-1 to TRBJ2-1; D not resolved. The V gene lost 2 bases and the J gene lost 5 bases, with 10 bases spanning the gap. The CDR3 covers 14 residues. Germline CDR1 is MNHNS and CDR2 is SASEGT.

V gene TRBV1 combines with J gene TRBJ2-2; TRBD2 is taken as the D call from the table, unchecked against the DNA. TRBV1 is recorded as a pseudogene. The CDR3 extends over 16 amino acids. The CDR3 bases are TGCACCAGCAGCGGCGGAGGGAAACGCGACACCGGGGAGCTGTTTTTT. Encoded protein: CTSSGGGKRDTGELFF.